These T cell receptor beta chains were read from a single sample in a study of blood T cell repertoires in COVID-19. The protocol was immunoSEQ multiplex PCR, while the TCRdb copy is restricted to in-frame clones and leaves out a portion. The sample yields about 120,000 clones, about 86% seen once. Sequencing used peripheral blood. These receptors all stem from a woman in her forties or fifties with active or convalescent COVID-19. CDR3s include the opening cysteine and the closing phenylalanine or tryptophan. D genes are given only for firm matches. Size is omitted from some rows. Given values are once, few, many or a class for expanded clones.

j_gene	d_gene	abundance	v_gene	CDR3aa	CDR3nt
TRBJ2-2	TRBD1	-	TRBV3-1/TRBV3-2	CASSQQGARDGELFF	TGTGCCAGCAGCCAACAGGGGGCGCGCGACGGGGAGCTGTTTTTT
TRBJ1-1	-	-	TRBV3-1/TRBV3-2	CASSQERRAMNTEAFF	TGTGCCAGCAGCCAAGAAAGGAGAGCTATGAACACTGAAGCTTTCTTT
TRBJ2-1	-	-	TRBV4-3	CASSHGGGQQFF	TGCGCCAGCAGCCACGGGGGTGGCCAGCAGTTCTTC
TRBJ1-6	-	-	TRBV4-2	CASSPGRNNSPLHF	TGTGCCAGCAGTCCGGGTCGCAATAATTCACCCCTCCACTTT
TRBJ2-7	TRBD1	-	TRBV27	CASRRIGTGSYEQYF	TGTGCCAGCAGGAGGATCGGGACAGGGTCCTACGAGCAGTACTTC
TRBJ1-6	-	-	TRBV19	CASSTAYNSPLHF	TGTGCCAGTTCGACTGCTTATAATTCACCCCTCCACTTT
TRBJ2-1	-	-	TRBV11-3	CASSPRTAHEQFF	TGTGCCAGCAGCCCGCGGACAGCACATGAGCAGTTCTTC
TRBJ1-5	TRBD1	-	TRBV10-2	CASRRDRDQPQHF	TGCGCCAGCAGAAGGGACAGAGATCAGCCCCAGCATTTT
TRBJ2-7	TRBD2	-	TRBV5-1	CASSPVETSGKQYF	TGCGCCAGCAGCCCTGTCGAAACTAGCGGTAAACAGTACTTC
TRBJ2-5	-	-	TRBV4-2	CASSLQRAGETQYF	TGTGCCAGCAGCCTCCAGCGGGCGGGAGAGACCCAGTACTTC
TRBJ2-3	TRBD1	-	TRBV3-1/TRBV3-2	CASSQETGVGDTQYF	TGTGCCAGCAGCCAGGAGACAGGGGTGGGAGATACGCAGTATTTT
TRBJ2-3	-	-	TRBV18	CASSPQDTQYF	TGTGCCAGCTCACCCCAAGATACGCAGTATTTT
TRBJ2-4	-	-	TRBV12-3/TRBV12-4	CASSPYVKNIQYF	TGTGCCAGCAGTCCCTACGTCAAAAACATTCAGTACTTC
TRBJ2-5	TRBD2	-	TRBV6-5	CATMTLAGNQETQYF	TGTGCCACCATGACGCTAGCGGGCAACCAAGAGACCCAGTACTTC
TRBJ2-7	-	-	TRBV7-2	CASSLDTGVMREQYF	TGTGCCAGCAGCTTAGATACGGGAGTGATGAGGGAGCAGTACTTC
TRBJ2-7	TRBD2	-	TRBV6-2/TRBV6-3	CASSFNAGTSGSYEQYF	TGTGCCAGCAGTTTTAATGCCGGGACTAGCGGTTCCTACGAGCAGTACTTC
TRBJ2-7	TRBD2	once	TRBV6-1	CASSDPMGLAGREQYF	TGTGCCAGCAGTGACCCTATGGGACTAGCGGGACGCGAGCAGTACTTC
TRBJ1-1	-	-	TRBV9	CASSGQATEAFF	TGTGCCAGCAGCGGACAGGCGACTGAAGCTTTCTTT
TRBJ2-5	-	few	TRBV30	CAWRQAKQETQYF	TGTGCCTGGAGGCAGGCCAAACAAGAGACCCAGTACTTC
TRBJ1-1	TRBD1	-	TRBV20-1	CSASAETGGRGTEAFF	TGCAGTGCTAGTGCTGAGACAGGGGGCCGGGGCACTGAAGCTTTCTTT